These 9 T cell receptor beta chains share one sample of origin, sequenced in a study of identical twins. MiXCR was run by TCRdb on the 5' RACE reads, yielding one entry per CDR3 protein. The repertoire holds around 370,000 distinct CDR3 sequences, with about 9% as singletons. The sample taken for sequencing was naive T cells sorted from blood. The receptors come from a woman aged 45-65 years in good health.

The table lists this clonotype with many counts. The genes are TRBV4-2 and TRBJ1-1, with no clear D. V was cut by 6 bases and J by 1 base, with 12 bases left in between. Germline V gene data show CDR1 as LGHNA and CDR2 as YNFKEQ. The CDR3 loop spans 14 amino acids. The CDR3 DNA follows: TGTGCCAGCAGTACCCTCGACTCGAACACTGAAGCTTTCTTT. Translation gives CASSTLDSNTEAFF.

This rearrangement joins TRBV3-1 to TRBJ2-3; tentative D call: TRBD1 (5 bases). The CDR3 length is 16 residues. Germline CDR1 reads LGHDT; CDR2 reads YNNKEL (reference sequence). Between the trimmed V and J ends, which lost 0 bases and 6 bases, there was a span of 16 bases. The CDR3 nucleotides read TGTGCCAGCAGCCAAGATCCGGACACGCCGGGTGATACGCAGTATTTT. Protein product: CASSQDPDTPGDTQYF.

This clonotype appeared a few times. The chain couples TRBV20-1 to TRBJ2-2; 7 nucleotides line up with TRBD2. V shed 3 bases, J shed 2 bases, and the junction held 9 bases outside the gene matches. Germline V gene lookup returns CDR1 DFQATT and CDR2 SNEGSKA (reference sequence). This CDR3 is built from 16 residues. CDR3 sequence (DNA): TGCAGTGCTAGTGTTGTGGCTAGCGGTAACACCGGGGAGCTGTTTTTT. It translates to CSASVVASGNTGELFF.

This clonotype occurred a few times. This rearrangement joins TRBV6-5 to TRBJ2-4; 9 bases map to TRBD1. Germline V lookup: CDR1 MNHEY, CDR2 SVGAGI. The CDR3 sequence is 12 residues long. V lost 8 bases and J lost 8; bases outside the gene matches: 4. The CDR3 reads CASRDRVDIQYF. The CDR3 region has the DNA TGTGCCAGCCGGGACAGGGTGGACATTCAGTACTTC.

This clonotype appeared many times. This sequence joins TRBV6-5 and TRBJ2-1, with a tentative D call TRBD2 (5 bases). The length of the CDR3 is 16 residues. The V gene lost 2 bases and the J gene lost 9 bases, with 20 bases spanning the gap. Per germline, CDR1 MNHEY and CDR2 SVGAGI. The CDR3 region has the DNA TGTGCCAGCAGTTACCTTGTAAAGCGGAGCCGCAGTGAGCAGTTCTTC. Amino acid sequence: CASSYLVKRSRSEQFF.

The table lists this clonotype with many counts. The chain employs TRBV12-3 or TRBV12-4 and TRBJ2-2; 9 bases map to TRBD1. V dropped 7 bases and J dropped 2; count of bases not matched to a gene: 8. The CDR3 totals 16 residues. As DNA, the CDR3 is TGTGCCAGCACATCGGGACAGGGAGTAAACACCGGGGAGCTGTTTTTT. It is translated as CASTSGQGVNTGELFF.

This clonotype was counted only a few times. The gene calls are TRBV6-1 and TRBJ2-7, with TRBD2 matching 9 bases. With 1 base clipped from V and 6 bases from J, the junction kept 7 bases outside the gene matches. The CDR3 runs to 15 residues. Germline V gene data show CDR1 as MNHNS and CDR2 as SASEGT. This chain's CDR3 is CASSEVAGGPSEQYV. Here the CDR3 DNA reads TGTGCCAGCAGTGAAGTGGCGGGAGGGCCGTCCGAGCAGTACGTC.

This clonotype turned up a few times. In DNA form, the CDR3 reads TGTGCCAGCAGAATCCCACCGGGACAGAAGAACACTGAAGCTTTCTTT. Protein sequence: CASRIPPGQKNTEAFF. This chain uses TRBV7-9 with TRBJ1-1; TRBD1 matches at 7 bases. CDR1 and CDR2 (germline): SEHNR, FQNEAQ (reference sequence). The CDR3 extends over 16 amino acids. V was clipped by 6 bases and J by 1 base; unmatched bases: 11.

This clonotype appeared a few times. The CDR3: CASSVQRRRPFEQYF. The CDR3 nucleotides are TGTGCCAGCAGCGTCCAGCGACGCCGCCCCTTCGAGCAGTACTTC. The chain combines TRBV21-1 with TRBJ2-7. TRBV21-1 is designated a pseudogene. CDR3 length: 15 residues.